This TCR beta chain was found in a study of cytomegalovirus exposure and HLA in healthy donors. The overall study: Inside one of the first data releases sat 85 million or so unique TCRs taken from HLA-typed donors.

The CDR3 covers 14 residues. Per the germline V gene, CDR1 is MNHNS and CDR2 is SASEGT. V was pared by 8 bases and J by 3 bases, with 8 bases of the junction left unmatched. In regard to this clone: Antigen unknown.

Study results and caveats: As a later analysis showed, several of the most significant clusters appeared to be linked to common viral pathogens.

The PCR was carried out with 60 Vbeta primers and 13 Jbeta primers. The method was immunoSEQ multiplex PCR; TCRdb's version includes in-frame clones alone and lacks a portion of them. The sample comprises under 150,000 clones, 75% to 90% of which are singletons, and approximately 4% rests with the top ten. Sequencing input: PBMCs. The sequence derives from a woman aged 40 to 50 in good health and CMV-seronegative. The chain combines TRBV6-1 with TRBJ2-7; TRBD2 agrees at 9 bases. The CDR3 DNA is TGTGCCAGCCAACGACTAGCGGAAGGCTACGAGCAGTACTTC. Protein: CASQRLAEGYEQYF.